The present T cell receptor beta chain was sequenced within a study of blood T cell repertoires in COVID-19. About the study: PBMCs, B-cell-depleted T cells, or T cells were the source of the cDNA or gDNA that made up the material.

As originally analysed: It was from reference gene primer amplification that nucleated cell counts were estimated. Sequencing used immunoSEQ multiplex PCR; TCRdb keeps in-frame clones, though not all of them. V and J calls and clone size are given by that table; D and trimming were obtained from the DNA. The sample holds about 130,000 clones, over 75% seen once. The germline gives CDR1 MNHEY, CDR2 SMNVEV (reference sequence). The CDR3 has 15 residues. V was clipped by 2 bases and J by 2 bases, with 12 bases between them. The rearrangement links TRBV27 to TRBJ1-1; possible D gene TRBD1, 6 bases. The clonotype originates from a human donor in a cohort sampled during active COVID-19. Sequences were obtained from peripheral blood. The CDR3 spells CASSLLWGGNTEAFF. The CDR3 DNA is TGTGCCAGCAGTTTACTCTGGGGGGGCAACACTGAAGCTTTCTTT.